This TCR beta chain originates from a study of shared clonotypes between healthy human individuals. A single count supports this clone. Its antigen is unidentified. The study, taken as a whole, reports: In having few donors, the study represented limited genetic and exposure-history diversity. Several donors held about 5% of naive CD4 clonotypes in common.

CD8 cells regarded as naive lacked CD45RO, were positively chosen for CCR7, and omitted terminally differentiated effector memory CD45RA+ cells. TCRdb keeps only in-frame clones here, not all; method: immunoSEQ multiplex PCR. This sample has about 2.1 million clones, with roughly 95% found just once. Germline V lookup: CDR1 SGHDT, CDR2 YYEEEE. This CDR3 spans 17 amino acids. V was pared by 4 bases and J by 5 bases, with 21 bases between. This rearrangement joins TRBV5-6 to TRBJ1-4; possible D gene TRBD1, 6 bases. The origin of this receptor is a man aged 18 to 30 in good health. Some clones in this sample may be carry-over from other donors' samples. The sequenced sample was naive CD8+ T cells from PBMCs. In DNA form, the CDR3 reads TGTGCCAGCAGCCCGTCCGGGACATACGGTCCCAATGAAAAACTGTTTTTT. This sequence encodes CASSPSGTYGPNEKLFF.